A single T cell receptor (beta chain) is shown here with its context. As yet, its antigen is unknown. The CDR3 is 15 residues long. Trimming took off 2 bases at V and 11 bases at J, with 21 bases between the two ends. The V gene's germline CDR1 is GTSNPN and CDR2 SVGIG (reference sequence). The protocol was immunoSEQ multiplex PCR, while the TCRdb copy is restricted to in-frame clones and leaves out a portion. The sample records some 150,000 clones, roughly 89% being singletons. This sample is drawn from a study of T cell responses to AZD1222 COVID-19 vaccine. Study observations and caveats: Increases in Spike-specific TCR breadth and depth were seen after two AZD1222 doses.

The genes are TRBV30 and TRBJ1-4, with D uncertain. The sample here was peripheral blood, taken on day 0 of AZD1222 vaccination. The TCR comes from an adult in good health. The CDR3: CAWSLPGGSLGKLFF. CDR3 DNA: TGTGCCTGGAGTCTACCCGGTGGATCCCTCGGGAAACTGTTTTTT. The whole variable domain, remainder taken from reference TRBV30 and TRBJ1-4, is SQTIHQWPATLVQPVGSPLSLECTVEGTSNPNLYWYRQAAGRGLQLLFYSVGIGQISSEVPQNLSASRPQDRQFILSSKKLLLSDSGFYLCAWSLPGGSLGKLFFGSGTQLSVL.